Listed here are 25 T cell receptor beta chains from one sample, sequenced in a study of cytomegalovirus exposure and HLA in healthy donors. Primers included in the PCR were 60 Vbeta and 13 Jbeta primers. The assay was immunoSEQ multiplex PCR, and TCRdb's table has in-frame clones only and misses some. The table lists over 150,000 clones, just under 80% of them singletons. Material for sequencing was PBMCs. These receptors all come from a woman aged 50 to 65 in good health and CMV-seropositive.

In its sample, this clone was seen once. The V gene is TRBV18, the J gene TRBJ1-5; D possibly corresponds to TRBD1 (6 bases). Germline V gene lookup returns CDR1 KGHSH and CDR2 LQKENI. The CDR3 is made up of 14 amino acids. Between the trimmed V and J ends, which lost 2 bases and 5 bases, there was a span of 10 bases. The DNA for the CDR3 is TGTGCCAGCTCACCATTACAGGGAGATCAGCCCCAGCATTTT. It yields the protein CASSPLQGDQPQHF.

Concerning this clone: Other DNA sequences within the sample encode an identical CDR3. The rearrangement uses TRBV5-1 and TRBJ2-3; possibly TRBD1 for D (5 bases). Trimming shortened V by 0 bases and J by 2 bases, and 7 bases separated the two germline ends. The length of the CDR3 is 14 residues. Germline loops: CDR1 SGHRS, CDR2 YFSETQ. DNA of the CDR3: TGCGCCAGCAGCTTGGGACAGTACACAGATACGCAGTATTTT. It yields the protein CASSLGQYTDTQYF.

The J gene is TRBJ2-1, the V gene TRBV27; TRBD2 matches at 9 bases. This CDR3 has 17 residues. CDR1 and CDR2 from the germline V gene are MNHEY and SMNVEV (reference sequence). J was trimmed by 12 bases and V by 1 base; bases with no gene match: 16. CDR3 residues: CASSLFSSGGQGGVQFF. The CDR3 DNA reads as TGTGCCAGCAGTTTATTCTCCAGCGGGGGGCAGGGGGGAGTGCAGTTCTTC.

V usage is TRBV19 and J usage is TRBJ2-7, with D unresolved. Trimming pared 2 bases from V and 0 bases from J, leaving 5 bases between. The V gene's germline CDR1 is LNHDA and CDR2 SQIVND (reference sequence). The CDR3 consists of 13 residues. The CDR3 DNA reads as TGTGCCAGTAGTATATCTAGCTCCTACGAGCAGTACTTC. It translates to CASSISSSYEQYF.

The J gene is TRBJ2-1, the V gene TRBV6-1, with TRBD2 matching over 8 bases. J lost 7 bases, V lost 9 bases, and 8 bases had no gene match. This CDR3 is built from 13 residues. Germline V gene data show CDR1 as MNHNS and CDR2 as SASEGT. The CDR3 DNA reads as TGTGCCAGTCGAAGGACGGGGGGGAATGAGCAGTTCTTC. Translated, it gives CASRRTGGNEQFF.

This clone was counted only a few times. This chain links TRBV6-6 with TRBJ2-3; D is unclear. Germline CDR1 and CDR2: MNHNY and SVGAGI (reference sequence). V lost 3 bases to trimming and J lost 1 base, with 5 bases between them. The CDR3 sequence is 13 residues long. CDR3 nucleotides: TGTGCCAGCAGTTATATTGGCACAGATACGCAGTATTTT. This codes for CASSYIGTDTQYF.

This clone was seen just once. A junction boundary mismatches the germline segment, possibly from a read error. J is TRBJ2-5 and V is TRBV7-7; 9 nucleotides match TRBD1. Germline CDR1 and CDR2: SSHAT and FNYEAQ (reference sequence). This CDR3 has 15 amino acids. CDR3 nucleotide sequence: TGTGCTAGCAGCTCCACCGGGACAGGGAAGGAGACCCAGTACTTC. Amino acid sequence: CASSSTGTGKETQYF. The full variable domain, rest sourced from reference TRBV7-7 and TRBJ2-5, is GAGVSQSPRYKVTKRGQDVTLRCDPISSHATLYWYQQALGQGPEFLTYFNYEAQPDKSGLPSDRFSAERPEGSISTLTIQRTEQRDSAMYRCASSSTGTGKETQYFGPGTRLLVL.

The chain has TRBV5-1 and TRBJ2-7; 7 bases are shared with TRBD1. Germline V CDR1 and CDR2: SGHRS, YFSETQ. This CDR3 comprises 14 residues. The trim removed 0 bases at V and 5 bases at J, leaving 5 bases unmatched. CDR3 coding DNA: TGCGCCAGCAGCTTGGTACAGGGGAACAACGAGCAGTACTTC. It codes for CASSLVQGNNEQYF.

This rearrangement joins TRBV29-1 to TRBJ2-7; D remains ambiguous. The length of the CDR3 is 13 residues. V was cut by 5 bases and J by 3 bases, with 14 bases left in between. Germline V lookup: CDR1 SQVTM, CDR2 ANQGSEA. CDR3 bases: TGCAGCGTTTTTTTGGGCACCAGCTACGAGCAGTACTTC. Encoded protein: CSVFLGTSYEQYF.

The CDR3 here is CASRSLSYNQPQHF. Here the CDR3 DNA reads TGTGCCAGTAGATCGCTTTCCTATAATCAGCCCCAGCATTTT. The chain employs TRBV19 and TRBJ1-5, with D uncertain. CDR3 length equals 14 residues. V was clipped by 6 bases and J by 4 bases, with 13 bases between them. The germline V gene has CDR1 LNHDA and CDR2 SQIVND (reference sequence).

V usage is TRBV5-6 and J usage is TRBJ2-2; unclear D gene. The V and J ends lost 0 bases and 3 bases respectively, with 6 bases between them. This CDR3 comprises 14 residues. Germline V lookup: CDR1 SGHDT, CDR2 YYEEEE. The CDR3, as DNA: TGTGCCAGCAGCTTGGGACTGGACACCGGGGAGCTGTTTTTT. Residues: CASSLGLDTGELFF.

The chain has TRBV5-6 and TRBJ2-7; 8 bases agree with TRBD2. This CDR3 is built from 14 residues. Germline CDR1 SGHDT, CDR2 YYEEEE. With V trimmed by 2 bases and J by 6 bases, 7 bases remained unmatched. The CDR3 reads CASSFEGLGGEQYF. The CDR3 DNA follows: TGTGCCAGCAGCTTTGAGGGACTAGGGGGCGAGCAGTACTTC. The full variable domain, completed using reference TRBV5-6 and TRBJ2-7, is DAGVTQSPTHLIKTRGQQVTLRCSPKSGHDTVSWYQQALGQGPQFIFQYYEEEERQRGNFPDRFSGHQFPNYSSELNVNALLLGDSALYLCASSFEGLGGEQYFGPGTRLTVT.

This chain links TRBV7-8 with TRBJ2-5; 9 positions agree with TRBD1. Germline V gene lookup returns CDR1 SGHVS and CDR2 FQNEAQ. This CDR3 comprises 16 residues. Trimming removed 4 bases from V and 0 bases from J; junction bases left unmatched: 6. CDR3 nucleotides: TGTGCCAGCAGCTCCTCCGACAGGGGGAACCAAGAGACCCAGTACTTC. This sequence encodes CASSSSDRGNQETQYF.

The rearrangement uses TRBV6-1 and TRBJ1-4; D remains unclear. Germline loops: CDR1 MNHNS, CDR2 SASEGT. The CDR3 consists of 11 residues. The V end was cut by 7 bases, the J end by 6 bases, with 6 bases between. The CDR3 nucleotides read TGTGCCAGCACAGTCTATGAAAAACTGTTTTTT. The encoded protein is CASTVYEKLFF.

V is TRBV13 and J is TRBJ1-2; no reliable D call. The V and J ends lost 6 bases and 4 bases respectively, with 12 bases between them. Germline-derived CDR1 and CDR2 are PRHDT and FYEKMQ (reference sequence). The CDR3 covers 13 residues. The CDR3 DNA sequence: TGTGCCAGCAGTGGAGAGGCGGTCTATGGCTACACCTTC. Translation: CASSGEAVYGYTF.

The chain employs TRBV10-3 and TRBJ1-5, with D possibly being TRBD1 (5 bases). There are 16 residues in the CDR3. Per the germline V gene, CDR1 is ENHRY and CDR2 is SYGVKD. V gave up 0 bases and J gave up 2 bases, with 11 bases separating them. Here the CDR3 reads CAISESGGDGNQPQHF. The CDR3 DNA reads as TGTGCCATCAGTGAGTCGGGGGGGGATGGCAATCAGCCCCAGCATTTT.

This clone was counted a single time. The rearrangement joins TRBV30 to TRBJ1-2; D may be TRBD1 (6 bases). The V gene lost 3 bases and the J gene lost 4 bases, with 15 bases spanning the gap. The CDR3 has 14 residues. CDR1 and CDR2 from the germline V gene are GTSNPN and SVGIG (reference sequence). In nucleotides, the CDR3 is TGTGCCTGGAGAAAAGAGGGGGTAGGCTATGGCTACACCTTC. This gives the protein CAWRKEGVGYGYTF. The variable domain in full, completed from reference TRBV30 and TRBJ1-2, reads SQTIHQWPATLVQPVGSPLSLECTVEGTSNPNLYWYRQAAGRGLQLLFYSVGIGQISSEVPQNLSASRPQDRQFILSSKKLLLSDSGFYLCAWRKEGVGYGYTFGSGTRLTVV.

Concerning this clone itself: Since no conserved phenylalanine or tryptophan closes the CDR3, a read error is the likely cause. This chain uses TRBV7-6 with TRBJ2-7, with a weak D call TRBD2 (6 bases). V was pared by 4 bases and J by 5 bases, with 15 bases between. The CDR3 has 14 residues. CDR1 SGHVS and CDR2 FNYEAQ come from the germline V gene. The CDR3 sequence: CASSSTLGGDEQYL. As DNA, the CDR3 is TGTGCCAGCAGCTCCACCCTTGGCGGGGACGAGCAGTACCTC.

This sequence joins TRBV29-1 and TRBJ2-7; 7 positions agree with TRBD1. With V trimmed by 2 bases and J by 0 bases, 4 bases remained unmatched. There are 14 residues in the CDR3. Germline V gene sequence: CDR1 SQVTM, CDR2 ANQGSEA. The CDR3 coding sequence is TGCAGCGTTGAACCCGACAGGGCCTCCTACGAGCAGTACTTC. Translation: CSVEPDRASYEQYF.

The chain joins TRBV5-1 to TRBJ2-6; D is possibly TRBD2 (5 bases). The CDR3 has 16 amino acids. Germline assignment: CDR1 SGHRS and CDR2 YFSETQ. Trimming took 0 bases from V and 0 from J, leaving 7 bases between them. In DNA, the CDR3 is TGCGCCAGCAGCTTGGAAGGGAGCTCTGGGGCCAACGTCCTGACTTTC. Translating it yields CASSLEGSSGANVLTF.

The rearrangement links TRBV4-2 to TRBJ1-1; 8 bases line up with TRBD1. The germline V gene has CDR1 LGHNA and CDR2 YNFKEQ. J lost 4 bases, V lost 3 bases, and 10 bases had no gene match. The CDR3 totals 16 residues. CDR3 bases: TGTGCCAGCAGCCAGAATCCTGGACAGGGCGGCACTGAAGCTTTCTTT. Amino acids: CASSQNPGQGGTEAFF.

This clone appeared a single time. CDR3 amino acids: CASSLAQGSEAFF. The CDR3 bases are TGTGCCAGCTCCCTAGCTCAAGGGAGTGAAGCTTTCTTT. The chain is built from TRBV2 and TRBJ1-1, with no clear D. The CDR3 runs to 13 residues. Germline assignment: CDR1 SNHLY and CDR2 FYNNEI. V was shortened by 8 bases and J by 7 bases, with 17 bases between the two germline ends.

The chain is built from TRBV7-3 and TRBJ2-5; 8 nucleotides align to TRBD1. The CDR3 spans 17 residues. V gave up 5 bases and J gave up 4 bases; unmatched junction bases: 15. Germline-derived CDR1 and CDR2 are SGHTA and FQGTGA. The CDR3 reads CASSPFGAGGPGETQYF. Here the CDR3 DNA reads TGTGCCAGCAGCCCCTTTGGCGCAGGGGGCCCGGGAGAGACCCAGTACTTC.

The genes are TRBV10-3 and TRBJ1-1; 7 nucleotides match TRBD1. V trimming: 4 bases; J trimming: 7 bases; junction bases outside the gene matches: 6. CDR1 and CDR2 (germline): ENHRY, SYGVKD. The CDR3 is made up of 13 amino acids. CDR3 bases: TGTGCCATCAGTGGTCGACAGGGCAGTGAAGCTTTCTTT. This codes for CAISGRQGSEAFF.

The gene calls are TRBV19 and TRBJ2-7; D not resolved. This CDR3 region has 14 residues. V was clipped by 3 bases and J by 6 bases, with 15 bases between them. Germline CDR1 is LNHDA and CDR2 is SQIVND (reference sequence). The chain's CDR3 is CASSISPRQSEQYF. CDR3 nucleotide sequence: TGTGCCAGTAGTATCAGCCCCAGGCAAAGCGAGCAGTACTTC.